This T cell receptor (beta chain) is drawn from a study of cytomegalovirus exposure and HLA in healthy donors. Study-level points and caveats: Among immune exposure information, only CMV serostatus was available.

V was clipped by 1 base and J by 1 base; unmatched bases: 6. Germline V lookup: CDR1 MNHNS, CDR2 SASEGT. This CDR3 is 17 amino acids long. The PCR had 60 Vbeta and 13 Jbeta primers. The data were produced by immunoSEQ multiplex PCR, yet TCRdb's version contains in-frame clones alone and is incomplete. The sample shows 120,000 or so clones, roughly 10% of them seen only once. Of note for this clone: Its specificity is unknown.

The TCR was taken from a woman in her late teens or twenties in good health and CMV-seropositive. The chain links TRBV6-1 to TRBJ2-3; 9 positions match TRBD2. What was sequenced was PBMCs. The CDR3 spells CASSEVFLAGGTDTQYF. The CDR3 DNA reads TGTGCCAGCAGTGAAGTGTTTTTAGCGGGAGGCACAGATACGCAGTATTTT.